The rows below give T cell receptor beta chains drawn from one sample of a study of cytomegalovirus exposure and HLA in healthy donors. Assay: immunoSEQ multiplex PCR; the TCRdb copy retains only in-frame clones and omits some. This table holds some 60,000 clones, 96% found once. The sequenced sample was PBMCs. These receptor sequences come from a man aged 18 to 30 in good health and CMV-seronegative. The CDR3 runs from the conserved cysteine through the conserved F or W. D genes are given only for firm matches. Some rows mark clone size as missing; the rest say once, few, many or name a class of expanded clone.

CASSGGTGDYEQYF	TGTGCCAGCAGCGGGGGGACAGGGGACTACGAGCAGTACTTC	once	TRBV7-9	TRBJ2-7	TRBD1
CASSQEVSGRAGEQYF	TGCGCCAGCAGCCAAGAAGTTAGCGGGAGGGCCGGCGAGCAGTACTTC	NA	TRBV4-1	TRBJ2-7	TRBD2
CASSFVSLENSPLHF	TGTGCCAGCAGTTTCGTGAGTCTTGAGAATTCACCCCTCCACTTT	NA	TRBV28	TRBJ1-6	NA
CASSAPDRANTEAFF	TGTGCCAGCAGTGCCCCGGACAGGGCCAACACTGAAGCTTTCTTT	NA	TRBV5-4	TRBJ1-1	TRBD1
CASSPGRQPQHF	TGTGCCAGCAGCCCCGGCAGGCAGCCCCAGCATTTT	once	TRBV6-6	TRBJ1-5	NA
CASSGQGGLADIQYF	TGTGCCAGCAGCGGCCAGGGTGGACTAGCGGATATTCAGTACTTC	NA	TRBV5-4	TRBJ2-4	TRBD2
CASSLGLEETQYF	TGTGCCAGCAGCTTAGGGCTGGAAGAGACCCAGTACTTC	NA	TRBV11-3	TRBJ2-5	NA
CASTSAVGSGSNEQFF	TGTGCCAGCACTTCAGCGGTTGGTAGCGGGAGTAATGAGCAGTTCTTC	once	TRBV28	TRBJ2-1	TRBD2
CASSLGSYEQYF	TGTGCCAGCAGTTTAGGGAGTTACGAGCAGTACTTC	NA	TRBV28	TRBJ2-7	NA
CAFHRGGGYTF	TGTGCCTTCCACAGGGGCGGTGGCTACACCTTC	once	TRBV30	TRBJ1-2	TRBD1
CATSRLAGEGSTDTQYF	TGTGCCACCAGCAGACTAGCGGGAGAGGGTAGCACAGATACGCAGTATTTT	once	TRBV15	TRBJ2-3	TRBD2
CASSDSGGTYEQYF	TGTGCCAGCAGTGACTCTGGCGGGACCTACGAGCAGTACTTC	NA	TRBV28	TRBJ2-7	NA
CASSLATSAPYEQYF	TGTGCCAGCAGCTTAGCGACTAGCGCACCCTACGAGCAGTACTTC	NA	TRBV7-2	TRBJ2-7	TRBD2
CASSDDEGVAFF	TGCGCCAGCAGTGACGACGAAGGGGTAGCTTTCTTT	NA	TRBV10-1	TRBJ1-1	NA
CASSSRTGLNEKLFF	TGTGCCAGCAGTTCTAGGACAGGCCTTAATGAAAAACTGTTTTTT	NA	TRBV27	TRBJ1-4	TRBD1
CASSLRTRDNEQFF	TGTGCCAGCAGCTTACGCACTAGGGACAATGAGCAGTTCTTC	once	TRBV7-6	TRBJ2-1	NA
CASSSAGTGANVLTF	TGTGCCAGCAGTTCCGCGGGGACTGGGGCCAACGTCCTGACTTTC	NA	TRBV28	TRBJ2-6	NA
CASSRSDRLNEAFF	TGTGCCAGCAGTAGAAGCGACAGGCTTAATGAAGCTTTCTTT	NA	TRBV27	TRBJ1-1	NA
CASSPGTDQETQYF	TGCGCCAGCAGCCCCGGGACAGACCAAGAGACCCAGTACTTC	NA	TRBV5-1	TRBJ2-5	TRBD1
CASSSWDSQETQYF	TGTGCCAGCAGCTCCTGGGACAGCCAAGAGACCCAGTACTTC	once	TRBV5-8	TRBJ2-5	TRBD1
CASSQGQVETQYF	TGTGCCAGCAGCCAGGGACAAGTAGAGACCCAGTACTTC	NA	TRBV11-2	TRBJ2-5	NA
CASSHSGRATGELFF	TGCGCCAGCAGCCATAGCGGGAGAGCCACCGGGGAGCTGTTTTTT	NA	TRBV4-1	TRBJ2-2	TRBD2
CASSPRAAGRTEAFF	TGTGCCAGCAGCCCCAGGGCAGCAGGAAGGACTGAAGCTTTCTTT	once	TRBV11-1	TRBJ1-1	NA
CASGAGSDQPQHF	TGTGCCAGCGGGGCGGGGAGTGATCAGCCCCAGCATTTT	NA	TRBV2	TRBJ1-5	NA
CASSASSGREETQYF	TGTGCCAGCAGTGCGAGTAGCGGGAGGGAAGAGACCCAGTACTTC	NA	TRBV2	TRBJ2-5	TRBD2
CASSLGQATEAFF	TGTGCCAGCAGTTTAGGACAGGCCACTGAAGCTTTCTTT	NA	TRBV28	TRBJ1-1	TRBD1
CASSSAVGQGAPRIYEQYF	TGTGCCAGCAGTTCCGCCGTGGGACAGGGGGCCCCTCGAATATACGAGCAGTACTTC	NA	TRBV28	TRBJ2-7	TRBD1
CSGSANYGYTF	TGCAGTGGGTCAGCTAACTATGGCTACACCTTC	NA	TRBV20-1	TRBJ1-2	NA
CASSLVPSGNNEQFF	TGTGCCAGCAGTTTAGTCCCTAGCGGCAACAATGAGCAGTTCTTC	once	TRBV28	TRBJ2-1	TRBD2
CAGTLGQLNTEAFF	TGTGCCGGAACATTGGGACAGCTGAACACTGAAGCTTTCTTT	NA	TRBV30	TRBJ1-1	TRBD1
CASRLTPEAFF	TGTGCCAGCAGGCTGACACCAGAAGCTTTCTTT	NA	TRBV6-1	TRBJ1-1	NA
CASRGGLAGAQETQYF	TGTGCCAGCAGGGGAGGACTAGCGGGAGCCCAAGAGACCCAGTACTTC	NA	TRBV2	TRBJ2-5	TRBD2
CASSLEGTSGRAQYNEQFF	TGCGCCAGCAGCTTGGAAGGGACTAGCGGGAGGGCCCAGTACAATGAGCAGTTCTTC	NA	TRBV5-1	TRBJ2-1	TRBD2
CAWGTGGGFEQYF	TGTGCCTGGGGGACGGGGGGGGGCTTCGAGCAGTACTTC	NA	TRBV30	TRBJ2-7	TRBD2
CASSVTSGEAYEQYF	TGTGCCAGCAGCGTTACTAGCGGGGAGGCCTACGAGCAGTACTTC	once	TRBV9	TRBJ2-7	TRBD2
CASSYSRSGGGYTF	TGTGCCAGCAGTTACTCTCGGAGTGGTGGCGGCTACACCTTC	NA	TRBV6-5	TRBJ1-2	NA
CASSRGGVGETQYF	TGTGCCAGCAGCCGAGGGGGGGTCGGCGAGACCCAGTACTTC	NA	TRBV11-2	TRBJ2-5	NA
CASSQVAENTDTQYF	TGCGCCAGCAGCCAGGTAGCGGAGAACACAGATACGCAGTATTTT	NA	TRBV4-1	TRBJ2-3	NA
CASNSDRGFYGYTF	TGTGCCAGTAATTCGGACAGGGGGTTCTATGGCTACACCTTC	NA	TRBV19	TRBJ1-2	TRBD1
CASSPEALQGDYGYTF	TGTGCCAGCAGTCCCGAGGCGTTACAGGGTGACTATGGCTACACCTTC	NA	TRBV28	TRBJ1-2	NA
CASSPPLWRGEKLFF	TGCGCCAGCAGCCCGCCCCTTTGGCGGGGTGAAAAACTGTTTTTT	NA	TRBV4-1	TRBJ1-4	NA
CASSQLPGTSGSWDQETQYF	TGCGCCAGCAGCCAATTGCCTGGGACTAGCGGGAGCTGGGACCAAGAGACCCAGTACTTC	NA	TRBV4-3	TRBJ2-5	TRBD2
CAWGPGGVFYEQYF	TGTGCCTGGGGACCAGGGGGCGTCTTTTACGAGCAGTACTTC	NA	TRBV30	TRBJ2-7	TRBD1
CASSRGSRGGEKLFF	TGCGCCAGCAGCAGGGGGAGCCGAGGAGGTGAAAAACTGTTTTTT	NA	TRBV5-1	TRBJ1-4	NA
CASSSGYEQFF	TGCGCCAGCAGCTCGGGGTATGAGCAGTTCTTC	NA	TRBV5-1	TRBJ2-1	NA
CASSLTDRAYEQYF	TGTGCCAGCAGCTTAACGGACAGGGCCTACGAGCAGTACTTC	NA	TRBV7-8	TRBJ2-7	TRBD1
CASRRTGQGYEQYF	TGTGCCAGCAGGCGAACGGGACAGGGATACGAGCAGTACTTC	NA	TRBV14	TRBJ2-7	TRBD1
CASSSETGTAYEQYF	TGTGCCAGCAGCTCAGAGACAGGAACCGCCTACGAGCAGTACTTC	NA	TRBV7-9	TRBJ2-7	NA
CASSFGPEDTQYF	TGCGCCAGCAGCTTCGGCCCGGAGGATACGCAGTATTTT	NA	TRBV5-1	TRBJ2-3	NA
CASSQAMGEQFF	TGTGCCAGCAGTCAGGCAATGGGTGAGCAGTTCTTC	NA	TRBV6-6	TRBJ2-1	NA
CASSGHGYTF	TGTGCCAGCTCAGGGCATGGCTACACCTTC	NA	TRBV6-6	TRBJ1-2	NA
CASSVEAGSGETQYF	TGTGCCAGCAGCGTAGAGGCGGGATCGGGAGAGACCCAGTACTTC	NA	TRBV9	TRBJ2-5	NA
CASSLETGRTGELFF	TGTGCCAGCAGCTTAGAAACAGGTCGAACCGGGGAGCTGTTTTTT	once	TRBV11-1	TRBJ2-2	NA